The rows below give T cell receptor beta chains drawn from one sample of a study of blood T cells in healthy people across ages. TCRdb used MiXCR to reprocess the 5' RACE reads, holding one entry per CDR3 protein. Of around 1,500,000 distinct CDR3 sequences listed, roughly 28% are singletons. Sequenced: blood. Source of these receptors: a woman in her 30s in good health. Each CDR3 is given with its conserved first and last residue. Each record gives: V gene, J gene, D gene, clone size, CDR3 DNA, CDR3 protein. The D gene is left open where the match is weak. For some rows the clone size is stated as once, few or many, or as a class when expanded; others skip it.

v_call: TRBV7-2
j_call: TRBJ2-7
d_call: TRBD1
clone_size: few
cdr3_nt: TGTGCCAGCAGTTCGGACAGGGTCAATTACGAGCAGTACTTC
cdr3_aa: CASSSDRVNYEQYF

v_call: TRBV5-1
j_call: TRBJ1-3
d_call: .
clone_size: many
cdr3_nt: TGCGCCAGCAGCGAGGGGTCCGGAAACACCATATATTTT
cdr3_aa: CASSEGSGNTIYF

v_call: TRBV7-2
j_call: TRBJ1-2
d_call: .
clone_size: few
cdr3_nt: TGTTCCAGCAGCTTAGGCAGGGACGCTAGCTATGGCTACACCTTC
cdr3_aa: CSSSLGRDASYGYTF

v_call: TRBV29-1
j_call: TRBJ2-7
d_call: .
clone_size: many
cdr3_nt: TGCAGCGTTGAAGGGTTCAGCTCCTACGAGCAGTACTTC
cdr3_aa: CSVEGFSSYEQYF

v_call: TRBV28
j_call: TRBJ2-7
d_call: TRBD2
clone_size: .
cdr3_nt: TGTGCCAGCACCGAACCTGGGGGGGCCTACGAGCAGTACTTC
cdr3_aa: CASTEPGGAYEQYF

v_call: TRBV12-5
j_call: TRBJ2-1
d_call: .
clone_size: .
cdr3_nt: TGTGCTAGTGGTTTGGTACCTAAAGAGCAGTTCTTC
cdr3_aa: CASGLVPKEQFF

v_call: TRBV7-2
j_call: TRBJ2-4
d_call: .
clone_size: .
cdr3_nt: TGTGCCAGCAGCTTGGACACGTTTTCCTACAATGAGCAGTACTTC
cdr3_aa: CASSLDTFSYNEQYF

v_call: TRBV20-1
j_call: TRBJ1-5
d_call: .
clone_size: .
cdr3_nt: TGCAGTGTTAGAGTGGATGAACTAGGCAATCAGCCCCAGCATTTT
cdr3_aa: CSVRVDELGNQPQHF

v_call: TRBV3-1
j_call: TRBJ1-5
d_call: TRBD1
clone_size: .
cdr3_nt: TGTGCCAGCAGCCAAGAGCGGACAGGGGGTCAGCCCCAGCATTTT
cdr3_aa: CASSQERTGGQPQHF

v_call: TRBV5-1
j_call: TRBJ2-7
d_call: .
clone_size: .
cdr3_nt: TGCGCCAGCAGACCCGCATTAGCCTACGAGCAGTACTTC
cdr3_aa: CASRPALAYEQYF

v_call: TRBV9
j_call: TRBJ2-7
d_call: TRBD1
clone_size: .
cdr3_nt: TGTGCCAGCAGCGGACCCGGGACAGGGGTCGACGAGCAGTACTTC
cdr3_aa: CASSGPGTGVDEQYF

v_call: TRBV3-1
j_call: TRBJ2-5
d_call: .
clone_size: .
cdr3_nt: TGTGCCAGCAGCCACAGGGTGCATGAAGAGACCCAGTACTTC
cdr3_aa: CASSHRVHEETQYF

v_call: TRBV3-1
j_call: TRBJ2-7
d_call: .
clone_size: .
cdr3_nt: TGTGCCAGCAGCCACGTCCGAGGGCTAGGTTACGAGCAGTACTTC
cdr3_aa: CASSHVRGLGYEQYF

v_call: TRBV24-1
j_call: TRBJ2-3
d_call: .
clone_size: few
cdr3_nt: TGTGCCACCAGTGAACCGCAAGGGATAGCCGCAGATACGCAGTATTTT
cdr3_aa: CATSEPQGIAADTQYF

v_call: TRBV18
j_call: TRBJ2-5
d_call: .
clone_size: .
cdr3_nt: TGTGCCAGCTCACCTGGGGCGGCCGGGGAGACCCAGTACTTC
cdr3_aa: CASSPGAAGETQYF

v_call: TRBV27
j_call: TRBJ2-7
d_call: .
clone_size: .
cdr3_nt: TGTGCCAGCAGTTCCTCACCTAGCCCCTACGAGCAGTACTTC
cdr3_aa: CASSSSPSPYEQYF

v_call: TRBV27
j_call: TRBJ1-5
d_call: .
clone_size: .
cdr3_nt: TGTGCCAGCAGCGACCAGCGGCTTGATCAGCCCCAGCATTTT
cdr3_aa: CASSDQRLDQPQHF

v_call: TRBV30
j_call: TRBJ2-7
d_call: .
clone_size: .
cdr3_nt: TGTGCCTGGAGGGGGTCGCTAACAGAGGGGCAGTACTTC
cdr3_aa: CAWRGSLTEGQYF

v_call: TRBV20-1
j_call: TRBJ1-1
d_call: .
clone_size: few
cdr3_nt: TGCAGTGCTAGAGATCCCCCAGGTAGATTCACTGAAGCTTTCTTT
cdr3_aa: CSARDPPGRFTEAFF

v_call: TRBV20-1
j_call: TRBJ2-1
d_call: .
clone_size: few
cdr3_nt: TGCAGTGCTAGAGGGGGACGGACCAGTCAGGATGAGCAGTTCTTC
cdr3_aa: CSARGGRTSQDEQFF

v_call: TRBV5-1
j_call: TRBJ2-7
d_call: TRBD2
clone_size: many
cdr3_nt: TGCGCCAGCAGCTGGGACCCTAAGCGGGGGGTTAGCTACGAGCAGTACTTC
cdr3_aa: CASSWDPKRGVSYEQYF

v_call: TRBV29-1
j_call: TRBJ2-7
d_call: .
clone_size: .
cdr3_nt: TGCAGCGTTGAAACTGGGGGGCGGTCCGAGCAGTACTTC
cdr3_aa: CSVETGGRSEQYF

v_call: TRBV5-5
j_call: TRBJ2-7
d_call: .
clone_size: .
cdr3_nt: TGTGCCAGCAGCCCAGAGGAACACGAGCAGTACTTC
cdr3_aa: CASSPEEHEQYF

v_call: TRBV5-1
j_call: TRBJ2-7
d_call: .
clone_size: few
cdr3_nt: TGCGCCGGCAGCTTAGGGGAAGACACCTACGAGCAGTACTTC
cdr3_aa: CAGSLGEDTYEQYF

v_call: TRBV24-1
j_call: TRBJ2-7
d_call: .
clone_size: .
cdr3_nt: TGTGCCACCAGTGACCCGGCGGGGGCTTCCTACGAGCAGTACTTC
cdr3_aa: CATSDPAGASYEQYF

v_call: TRBV2
j_call: TRBJ2-1
d_call: TRBD1
clone_size: .
cdr3_nt: TGTGCCAGCATGATACCGGGACAGGGATCCTACGAGCAGTTCTTC
cdr3_aa: CASMIPGQGSYEQFF

v_call: TRBV3-1
j_call: TRBJ2-1
d_call: .
clone_size: few
cdr3_nt: TGTGCCAGCAGCCAAGCATGGCAGGGCCAGGGGCAGTTCTTC
cdr3_aa: CASSQAWQGQGQFF

v_call: TRBV6-6
j_call: TRBJ1-1
d_call: .
clone_size: .
cdr3_nt: TGTGCCAGCTACCCCCCCCACGGCAGGAACACTGAAGCTTTCTTT
cdr3_aa: CASYPPHGRNTEAFF

v_call: TRBV7-2
j_call: TRBJ2-1
d_call: .
clone_size: many
cdr3_nt: TGTGCCAGCAGCTCGGGACTTCGCAATGAGCAGTTCTTC
cdr3_aa: CASSSGLRNEQFF

v_call: TRBV5-1
j_call: TRBJ1-5
d_call: .
clone_size: .
cdr3_nt: TGCGCCAGCAGCTCCGAGCCCGGGCAGCCCCAGCATTTT
cdr3_aa: CASSSEPGQPQHF

v_call: TRBV7-2
j_call: TRBJ2-5
d_call: .
clone_size: many
cdr3_nt: TGTGCCAGCTCCCCAGGGATGGGGCGGCAGACCCAGTACTTC
cdr3_aa: CASSPGMGRQTQYF

v_call: TRBV27
j_call: TRBJ1-1
d_call: .
clone_size: .
cdr3_nt: TGTGCCAGCAATTCTATCTCCGGGGCACGAGCGGCTGAAGCTTTCTTT
cdr3_aa: CASNSISGARAAEAFF

v_call: TRBV6-5
j_call: TRBJ2-7
d_call: .
clone_size: .
cdr3_nt: TGTGCCAGCAGCCGCAAAGACGAGCAGTACTTC
cdr3_aa: CASSRKDEQYF

v_call: TRBV29-1
j_call: TRBJ2-1
d_call: .
clone_size: many
cdr3_nt: TGCAGCGTTGACCAGCGGAGTTACAATGAGCAGTTCTTC
cdr3_aa: CSVDQRSYNEQFF

v_call: TRBV29-1
j_call: TRBJ1-2
d_call: .
clone_size: many
cdr3_nt: TGCAGCGTCGTCAACGGTGGCTACACCTTC
cdr3_aa: CSVVNGGYTF

v_call: TRBV7-2
j_call: TRBJ2-5
d_call: .
clone_size: many
cdr3_nt: TGTGCCAGCAGCTGGACTGTTTTCCGTGTGCAAGAGACCCAGTACTTC
cdr3_aa: CASSWTVFRVQETQYF

v_call: TRBV6-5
j_call: TRBJ2-5
d_call: TRBD1
clone_size: .
cdr3_nt: TGTGCCAGCAGTACTACCCCGACCTGGACAGGGAGCGAGACCCAGTACTTC
cdr3_aa: CASSTTPTWTGSETQYF

v_call: TRBV5-1
j_call: TRBJ2-2
d_call: .
clone_size: .
cdr3_nt: TGCGCCAGCTTTTCAGGGTGGAACACCGGGGAGCTGTTTTTT
cdr3_aa: CASFSGWNTGELFF

v_call: TRBV4-2
j_call: TRBJ2-7
d_call: .
clone_size: .
cdr3_nt: TGTGCCGGCAGCCAAGATCGTACCAGGGGTTTCGAGCAGTACTTC
cdr3_aa: CAGSQDRTRGFEQYF

v_call: TRBV3-1
j_call: TRBJ1-6
d_call: .
clone_size: .
cdr3_nt: TGTGCCAGCAGCCAACGGGACTCGAATTCACCCCTCCACTTT
cdr3_aa: CASSQRDSNSPLHF

v_call: TRBV7-2
j_call: TRBJ1-2
d_call: TRBD1
clone_size: .
cdr3_nt: TGTGCCAGCAGTCTAGAGGGACAGGGCGGCTATGGCTACACCTTC
cdr3_aa: CASSLEGQGGYGYTF

v_call: TRBV5-4
j_call: TRBJ2-3
d_call: TRBD2
clone_size: .
cdr3_nt: TGTGCCAGCAGCTCCCGCGGGGGGGTCCCAGATACGCAGTATTTT
cdr3_aa: CASSSRGGVPDTQYF

v_call: TRBV27
j_call: TRBJ2-4
d_call: .
clone_size: .
cdr3_nt: TGTGCCAGCAGTTATCGAGGGGGAGCCAAAAACATTCAGTACTTC
cdr3_aa: CASSYRGGAKNIQYF

v_call: TRBV20-1
j_call: TRBJ1-5
d_call: .
clone_size: .
cdr3_nt: TGCAGTGCTAGAGATAGGTCGTTTGGGAATCAGCCCCAGCATTTT
cdr3_aa: CSARDRSFGNQPQHF

v_call: TRBV4-1
j_call: TRBJ2-5
d_call: TRBD2
clone_size: many
cdr3_nt: TGCGCCAGCAGCCAAGAGAAGGCGGGGGGTCAAGAGACCCAGTACTTC
cdr3_aa: CASSQEKAGGQETQYF

v_call: TRBV29-1
j_call: TRBJ2-7
d_call: .
clone_size: few
cdr3_nt: TGCAGCGTTGAAGAAGTACTAGCAAGTGGAGAGCAGTACTTC
cdr3_aa: CSVEEVLASGEQYF